This passage covers 32 T cell receptor beta chains from one sample sequenced in a study of metastatic and nonmetastatic thyroid tumors. TCRdb redid the clone calls on the PCR reads using MiXCR. This table has 25,000 to 30,000 clones, about 25% appearing once. Each patient went into thyroid surgery without having received any treatment. What was sequenced was blood. The receptors stem from a female donor with papillary thyroid cancer or a benign thyroid nodule (not recorded which). Some clones in this sample may be carry-over from other donors' samples.

There are many counts of this clone. DNA for the CDR3: TGTGCCAGCAGATCCTTCGAATCCAGCATCCAAGAGACCCAGTACTTC. Translated, it gives CASRSFESSIQETQYF. The rearrangement links TRBV28 to TRBJ2-5, with D unclear. The CDR3 has 16 residues. Germline CDR1 reads MDHEN; CDR2 reads SYDVKM. Between the trimmed V and J ends, which lost 6 bases and 1 base, there was a span of 18 bases.

This clone has a count of ten or more. The chain joins TRBV12-3 or TRBV12-4 to TRBJ2-1, with TRBD2 matching over 10 bases. V dropped 2 bases and J dropped 2; count of bases not matched to a gene: 9. The CDR3 length is 18 residues. CDR3 coding DNA: TGTGCCAGCAGTTTAAGGTATGAGCGGGAGGGCCCCTACAATGAGCAGTTCTTC. This gives the protein CASSLRYEREGPYNEQFF.

This clone was observed at least ten times. The V gene is TRBV11-3, the J gene TRBJ2-1; 13 bases fit TRBD2. Germline-derived CDR1 and CDR2 are SGHNT and YENEEA. V was clipped by 4 bases and J by 1 base; unmatched bases: 1. The CDR3 has 16 residues. The CDR3 protein is CASSSTSGRSYNEQFF. In nucleotides, the CDR3 is TGTGCCAGCAGCTCGACTAGCGGGAGGTCCTACAATGAGCAGTTCTTC.

The table lists this clone with many counts. The chain employs TRBV6-1 and TRBJ2-7; D is undetermined. Trimming took 5 bases from V and 1 from J, leaving 9 bases between them. The CDR3 extends over 13 amino acids. CDR1 is MNHNS and CDR2 is SASEGT in the germline V gene. This CDR3 reads CASSFRMSYEQYF. The CDR3 DNA reads TGTGCCAGCAGTTTCCGGATGTCCTACGAGCAGTACTTC.

At least ten counts were recorded for this clone. This chain uses TRBV28 with TRBJ1-6; TRBD1 might be the D (5 bases). Trimming removed 2 bases at V and 10 bases at J, with 15 bases between. The CDR3 covers 15 residues. Germline values: CDR1 MDHEN, CDR2 SYDVKM. In DNA, the CDR3 is TGTGCCAGCAGTTTAAATTCAGGGCGGGAGTCACCCCTCCACTTT. It encodes CASSLNSGRESPLHF.

This clone was counted only a few times. One end of the junction is discordant with germline, which a read error may explain. This chain connects TRBV6-5 to TRBJ2-1, with D possibly being TRBD1 (5 bases). The length of the CDR3 is 16 residues. Germline V gene lookup returns CDR1 MNHEY and CDR2 SVGAGI. DNA for the CDR3: TGTGCCAGCATTTACTCCCCTTACCGCCAGGGTAATGAGCAGTTCTTC. Encoded protein: CASIYSPYRQGNEQFF.

Ten or more counts support this clone. The rearrangement uses TRBV27 and TRBJ1-5; D ambiguous. Trimming removed 7 bases at V and 1 base at J, with 11 bases between. This CDR3 comprises 14 residues. From germline, CDR1 is MNHEY and CDR2 SMNVEV (reference sequence). The CDR3: CASTAPTSNQPQHF. In DNA form, the CDR3 reads TGTGCCAGCACCGCCCCCACAAGCAATCAGCCCCAGCATTTT.

This clone was counted many times. The chain recombines TRBV3-1 with TRBJ1-2; D is unclear. Germline V CDR1 and CDR2: LGHDT, YNNKEL (reference sequence). With 1 base removed from V and 0 bases from J, the gap between germline ends came to 12 bases. The CDR3 runs to 16 residues. DNA for the CDR3: TGTGCCAGCAGCCAAGCCCCGTTCCAAGCTAACTATGGCTACACCTTC. Encoded protein: CASSQAPFQANYGYTF.

This clone was found many times. CDR3 amino acids: CASRVSRSTDTQYF. The CDR3 nucleotides are TGTGCCAGCAGGGTTTCTCGTAGCACAGATACGCAGTATTTT. The rearrangement joins TRBV12-3 or TRBV12-4 to TRBJ2-3; D is unclear. V lost 6 bases to trimming and J lost 0 bases, with 10 bases between them. The CDR3 length is 14 residues.

In its sample, this clone was seen many times. An end of the junction does not agree with germline; a read error may underlie this. This sequence joins TRBV12-3 or TRBV12-4 and TRBJ1-1; D is perhaps TRBD1 (5 bases). The CDR3 spans 14 residues. The CDR3 nucleotides are TGTGCCAGCAGTTTATCCGGGGGTAACACTGGAGCTTTCTTT. It encodes CASSLSGGNTGAFF.

This clone was observed at least ten times. This may arise from a read error, as a much more abundant clone is one base away. The chain joins TRBV9 to TRBJ2-7, with TRBD2 matching over 10 bases. The CDR3 runs to 15 residues. The V segment lost 2 bases and the J segment 7 bases; nucleotides outside the gene matches: 9. Germline CDR1 reads SGDLS; CDR2 reads YYNGEE. The CDR3 here is CASSVSGRPSEEQYF. The CDR3 region has the DNA TGTGCCAGCAGCGTTAGCGGGAGGCCCTCTGAGGAGCAGTACTTC. The full variable domain, completed using reference TRBV9 and TRBJ2-7, is DSGVTQTPKHLITATGQRVTLRCSPRSGDLSVYWYQQSLDQGLQFLIQYYNGEERAKGNILERFSAQQFPDLHSELNLSSLELGDSALYFCASSVSGRPSEEQYFGPGTRLTVT.

Remarks on this clone: One junction end does not reproduce the germline sequence, and a read error may be involved. The chain employs TRBV7-6 and TRBJ2-7; TRBD1 aligns across 8 bases. Germline CDR1 is SGHVS and CDR2 is FNYEAQ. The CDR3 consists of 15 residues. The CDR3 loop is CASILRTGSCYEQYF. CDR3 in DNA: TGTGCCAGCATCTTACGGACAGGGTCCTGCTACGAGCAGTACTTC. Full variable domain (rest looked up from reference TRBV7-6 and TRBJ2-7): GAGVSQSPRYKVTKRGQDVALRCDPISGHVSLYWYRQALGQGPEFLTYFNYEAQQDKSGLPNDRFSAERPEGSISTLTIQRTEQRDSAMYRCASILRTGSCYEQYFGPGTRLTVT.

In its sample, this clone was seen many times. The chain is built from TRBV6-1 and TRBJ2-1, with TRBD2 matching over 8 bases. This CDR3 is built from 15 residues. Trimming took 5 bases from V and 7 from J; bases not matched to a gene: 10. The germline CDR1 and CDR2 sequences are MNHNS and SASEGT. CDR3 nucleotides: TGTGCCAGCAGTCTGAAGGGACTAGAAGGGAATGAGCAGTTCTTC. This encodes CASSLKGLEGNEQFF.

The table lists this clone with many counts. The chain is built from TRBV10-3 and TRBJ2-1; 16 bases are shared with TRBD2. CDR1 and CDR2 (germline): ENHRY, SYGVKD. J gave up 3 bases and V 6 bases, and 5 bases lay outside the gene matches. The CDR3 sequence is 17 residues long. This chain's CDR3 is CAISPGTSGRGYNEQFF. The CDR3 nucleotides are TGTGCCATCAGCCCCGGGACTAGCGGGAGGGGCTACAATGAGCAGTTCTTC.

This clone was observed many times. The V call is TRBV27, the J call TRBJ2-3, with 10 bases fitting TRBD2. The CDR3 runs 15 residues. The V gene end was trimmed by 1 base and the J gene end by 3 bases; junction bases not matched to a gene: 1. Germline lookup yields CDR1 MNHEY and CDR2 SMNVEV (reference sequence). CDR3 sequence reads: CASSLFSGRTDTQYF. CDR3 sequence (DNA): TGTGCCAGCAGTTTATTTAGCGGGAGGACAGATACGCAGTATTTT.

This clone was picked up a small number of times. A much bigger clone sits one base away, suggesting this may be a read error. The chain employs TRBV30 and TRBJ1-4; maybe TRBD1 (6 bases). Germline V CDR1 and CDR2: GTSNPN, SVGIG (reference sequence). The CDR3 has 16 residues. CDR3 nucleotides: TGTGCCTGGAGTCTCACAGGGTATCCAACTAATGGAAAACTGTTTTTT. It encodes CAWSLTGYPTNGKLFF.

V and J are TRBV11-2 and TRBJ2-7, with D perhaps matching TRBD2 (5 bases). V lost 7 bases, J lost 3 bases, and 19 bases lay in between. This CDR3 has 15 residues. The germline V gene has CDR1 SGHAT and CDR2 FQNNGV. The CDR3 loop is CASNKLDGGDYEQYF. The DNA for the CDR3 is TGTGCCAGCAACAAACTAGATGGTGGGGACTACGAGCAGTACTTC.

The V gene is TRBV9, the J gene TRBJ2-3; 8 positions match TRBD2. This CDR3 contains 15 residues. The V gene's germline CDR1 is SGDLS and CDR2 YYNGEE. Trimming removed 4 bases from V and 4 bases from J; junction bases left unmatched: 8. In nucleotides, the CDR3 is TGTGCCAGCAGCCCAAGTAGCGGGATGGCAGATACGCAGTATTTT. Its translation is CASSPSSGMADTQYF.

This clone rates as medium-sized. This chain connects TRBV6-1 to TRBJ2-1, with D possibly matching TRBD1 (5 bases). The CDR3 loop spans 16 amino acids. V was pared by 6 bases and J by 0 bases, with 15 bases between. Per the germline V gene, CDR1 is MNHNS and CDR2 is SASEGT. DNA for the CDR3: TGTGCCAGCAGGGACGGTGGGGCTAGCTCCTACAATGAGCAGTTCTTC. Encoded protein: CASRDGGASSYNEQFF.

This clone has at least ten counts. The chain uses TRBV19 and TRBJ2-7; D may be TRBD2 (6 bases). The CDR3 runs 15 residues. Trimming shortened V by 1 base and J by 2 bases, and 12 bases separated the two germline ends. Germline-derived CDR1 and CDR2 are LNHDA and SQIVND (reference sequence). CDR3 residues: CASSIASSAAYEQYF. The CDR3 DNA is TGTGCCAGTAGTATAGCTTCTAGCGCCGCCTACGAGCAGTACTTC.

This clone has a count of ten or more. This sequence joins TRBV6-2 or TRBV6-3 and TRBJ2-1; D uncertain. Germline loops: CDR1 MNHEY, CDR2 SVGEGT. V was shortened by 2 bases and J by 8 bases, with 4 bases between the two germline ends. The CDR3 contains 11 residues. Here the CDR3 DNA reads TGTGCCAGCAGTTACCTGGATGAGCAGTTCTTC. Protein sequence: CASSYLDEQFF.

In this sample, this clone turned up many times. The chain uses TRBV24-1 and TRBJ2-1, with 8 bases that match TRBD1. Trimming cost V 7 bases and J 4 bases; bases outside gene matches: 8. This CDR3 comprises 15 residues. Germline values: CDR1 KGHDR, CDR2 SFDVKD. The CDR3 DNA reads as TGTGCCACCAGCCTCAACCGGGACAGGTACAATGAGCAGTTCTTC. It codes for CATSLNRDRYNEQFF.

This clone was detected many times. This rearrangement joins TRBV7-9 to TRBJ2-2, with D maybe TRBD2 (5 bases). This CDR3 spans 15 amino acids. Trimming pared 6 bases from V and 2 bases from J, leaving 13 bases between. Germline CDR1 SEHNR, CDR2 FQNEAQ (reference sequence). CDR3 sequence: CASREMSGNTGELFF. For the CDR3, the DNA is TGTGCCAGCAGAGAGATGAGCGGTAACACCGGGGAGCTGTTTTTT.

This clone was observed a handful of times. V usage is TRBV28 and J usage is TRBJ1-3; TRBD1 is a possible D gene (6 bases). V lost 6 bases, J lost 4 bases, and 13 bases lay in between. The CDR3 is 14 residues long. The germline V gene encodes CDR1 MDHEN and CDR2 SYDVKM. The CDR3 loop reads CASRGHCYGNTIYF. CDR3 bases: TGTGCCAGCAGGGGACATTGTTACGGAAACACCATATATTTT.

This clone was found a few times. A much larger clone sits a single nucleotide away, making a read error possible. The genes are TRBV25-1 and TRBJ1-4, with TRBD1 as a possible D gene (5 bases). Germline V gene lookup returns CDR1 MGHDK and CDR2 SYGVNS. This CDR3 has 12 amino acids. DNA of the CDR3: TGTTCCAGCATGGGACTATCCGAAAAACTGTTTTTT. It yields the protein CSSMGLSEKLFF.

This clone was picked up many times. This chain joins TRBV7-2 and TRBJ2-7, with TRBD2 matching over 7 bases. CDR1 and CDR2 from the germline V gene are SGHTA and FQGNSA. V lost 0 bases and J lost 2; bases outside the gene matches: 1. The CDR3 has 14 amino acids. The CDR3 DNA follows: TGTGCCAGCAGCTTAGCGGCGGGAGCCTACGAGCAGTACTTC. Encoded protein: CASSLAAGAYEQYF.

This clone was seen ten or more times. The chain combines TRBV12-5 with TRBJ1-1; possibly TRBD1 for D (6 bases). V lost 2 bases and J lost 1, with 14 bases in between. Germline V gene sequence: CDR1 LGHNT, CDR2 FRNRAP. CDR3 length: 16 amino acids. The CDR3 sequence is CASGLTRGGPNTEAFF. DNA of the CDR3: TGTGCTAGTGGTTTGACACGGGGGGGGCCGAACACTGAAGCTTTCTTT.

This clone has a count of ten or more. Other DNA sequences from this sample encode an identical CDR3 as well. Here the CDR3 reads CSVGLQGATGYTF. In DNA form, the CDR3 reads TGCAGCGTTGGATTACAGGGGGCGACCGGCTACACCTTC. The chain recombines TRBV29-1 with TRBJ1-2; 9 nucleotides line up with TRBD1. V shed 4 bases and J 8 bases; nucleotides not matched to a gene: 8. CDR1 is SQVTM, CDR2 ANQGSEA, per germline. There are 13 residues in the CDR3.

There are many counts of this clone. This chain joins TRBV29-1 and TRBJ2-2; D is possibly TRBD1 (6 bases). V was clipped by 2 bases and J by 5 bases, with 9 bases between them. Germline V gene lookup returns CDR1 SQVTM and CDR2 ANQGSEA. The CDR3 covers 13 residues. This CDR3 reads CSVEPRGTGELFF. The CDR3 DNA sequence: TGCAGCGTTGAACCTAGGGGGACCGGGGAGCTGTTTTTT.

This clone was counted ten times or more. As DNA, the CDR3 is TGTGCCAGCAGGTTTACCGGGACTAGCAATGAGCAGTTCTTC. Translation: CASRFTGTSNEQFF. The genes are TRBV6-1 and TRBJ2-1; 8 bases fit TRBD2. V lost 6 bases to trimming and J lost 6 bases; unmatched junction nucleotides: 7. There are 14 residues in the CDR3. The germline V gene encodes CDR1 MNHNS and CDR2 SASEGT.

This clone was detected a few times. This sequence joins TRBV2 and TRBJ2-1; no definite D call. V was trimmed by 4 bases and J by 4 bases, leaving 11 bases between them. There are 14 residues in the CDR3. CDR1 is SNHLY, CDR2 FYNNEI, per germline. In DNA, the CDR3 is TGTGCCAGCAGTGGAAAGGCTAGTTACAATGAGCAGTTCTTC. Its protein product is CASSGKASYNEQFF.

This chain connects TRBV20-1 to TRBJ2-1, with TRBD2 matching 9 bases. CDR1 is DFQATT and CDR2 is SNEGSKA in the germline V gene (reference sequence). This CDR3 is built from 17 residues. V gave up 6 bases and J gave up 4 bases; unmatched junction bases: 16. Here the CDR3 reads CSANVGGLAGTYNEQFF. The CDR3 DNA follows: TGCAGTGCCAACGTGGGGGGGCTAGCGGGGACTTACAATGAGCAGTTCTTC.